These 24 T cell receptor beta chains originate from one sample sequenced in a study of blood T cell repertoires in COVID-19. Generated by immunoSEQ multiplex PCR, the TCRdb table keeps only in-frame clones and is missing some. Here the sample spans about 140,000 clones, about 80% being singletons. The source material was peripheral blood. The receptors derive from a man between 70 and 80 years old who had recovered from COVID-19.

This sequence joins TRBV7-9 and TRBJ2-3, with 10 bases lining up with TRBD1. The germline gives CDR1 SEHNR, CDR2 FQNEAQ (reference sequence). With 5 bases clipped from V and 4 bases from J, the junction kept 15 bases outside the gene matches. The CDR3 contains 18 residues. DNA of the CDR3: TGTGCCAGCAGCCGAAAAGGTTTCGGGACAGGGGCTTCAGATACGCAGTATTTT. The encoded protein is CASSRKGFGTGASDTQYF.

This clone was found once. The V call is TRBV3-1 (or the pseudogene TRBV3-2), the J call TRBJ2-6; 8 bases match TRBD2. Germline loops: CDR1 LGHDT, CDR2 YNNKEL (reference sequence). The CDR3 extends over 18 amino acids. V lost 1 base and J lost 4; bases outside the gene matches: 9. The CDR3 DNA follows: TGTGCCAGCAGCCAAGGGCAAGCGGGAGCTCTCGGGGCCAACGTCCTGACTTTC. It is translated as CASSQGQAGALGANVLTF.

A few counts support this clone. The identical CDR3 is also encoded by other nucleotide sequences in the sample. The chain uses TRBV7-9 and TRBJ2-5; unclear D gene. Trimming took 2 bases from V and 0 from J, leaving 4 bases between them. The CDR3 is made up of 13 amino acids. In germline, CDR1 is SEHNR, CDR2 FQNEAQ (reference sequence). The CDR3 region has the DNA TGTGCCAGCAGCTTACGGGACCAAGAGACCCAGTACTTC. Protein: CASSLRDQETQYF.

This chain uses TRBV4-1 with TRBJ2-7, with 8 bases matching TRBD1. Unmatched junction bases numbered 10, after V lost 0 bases and J lost 6 bases. This CDR3 comprises 16 residues. CDR1 MGHRA and CDR2 YSYEKL come from the germline V gene. In DNA form, the CDR3 reads TGCGCCAGCAGCCAAGATCCCTGGGGGACAGGAACCGAGCAGTACTTC. This encodes CASSQDPWGTGTEQYF.

The V call is TRBV5-1, the J call TRBJ1-4; a possible D gene is TRBD1 (5 bases). This CDR3 region has 14 residues. The ends were cut back, 2 bases at V and 8 bases at J, with 13 bases in the middle. Germline V gives CDR1 SGHRS, CDR2 YFSETQ. The chain's CDR3 is CASSFRGIGEKLFF. CDR3 sequence (DNA): TGCGCCAGCAGCTTTAGGGGCATAGGCGAAAAACTGTTTTTT.

The chain combines TRBV5-8 with TRBJ1-2; weak D call: TRBD1 (6 bases). This CDR3 contains 14 residues. The V end was cut by 1 base, the J end by 1 base, with 8 bases between. Germline V gene data show CDR1 as SGHTS and CDR2 as YDEGEE. The CDR3 loop is CASSLTGFNYGYTF. DNA of the CDR3: TGTGCCAGCAGCTTGACAGGGTTTAACTATGGCTACACCTTC.

A few counts support this clone. This chain joins TRBV2 and TRBJ2-5; D gene uncertain. Per germline, CDR1 SNHLY and CDR2 FYNNEI. The V gene lost 6 bases and the J gene lost 7 bases, with 12 bases spanning the gap. The CDR3 consists of 12 residues. CDR3 DNA sequence: TGTGCCAGCAGACAGCTCACTGGGACCCAGTACTTC. Translated, it gives CASRQLTGTQYF. The full variable domain, completed using reference TRBV2 and TRBJ2-5, is EPEVTQTPSHQVTQMGQEVILRCVPISNHLYFYWYRQILGQKVEFLVSFYNNEISEKSEIFDDQFSVERPDGSNFTLKIRSTKLEDSAMYFCASRQLTGTQYFGPGTRLLVL.

The chain employs TRBV6-5 and TRBJ1-5; weak D call: TRBD1 (5 bases). There are 15 residues in the CDR3. Trimming took off 7 bases at V and 6 bases at J, with 19 bases between the two ends. The germline V gene encodes CDR1 MNHEY and CDR2 SVGAGI. Written as DNA, the CDR3 is TGTGCCAGCACCCCCGCGGGGGGGGTAGGTCAGCCCCAGCATTTT. This gives the protein CASTPAGGVGQPQHF.

CDR3 region: CASSLWGGGSPTEQYF. CDR3 DNA: TGTGCCAGCAGTTTATGGGGGGGAGGCTCCCCCACCGAGCAGTACTTC. The chain combines TRBV28 with TRBJ2-7, with D possibly being TRBD2 (6 bases). Trimming removed 0 bases from V and 6 bases from J, with 18 bases in between. CDR1 is MDHEN and CDR2 is SYDVKM in the germline V gene. This CDR3 comprises 16 residues.

The chain uses TRBV27 and TRBJ2-7, with 9 nucleotides matching TRBD1. Trimming took 4 bases from V and 5 from J; bases not matched to a gene: 9. There are 15 residues in the CDR3. The V gene's germline CDR1 is MNHEY and CDR2 SMNVEV (reference sequence). The CDR3 loop is CASSSPTGGIDEQYF. CDR3 sequence (DNA): TGTGCCAGCAGTTCCCCCACAGGGGGCATCGACGAGCAGTACTTC.

This clone was seen a handful of times. The chain couples TRBV5-4 to TRBJ2-7, with a tentative D call TRBD2 (6 bases). The V gene lost 0 bases and the J gene lost 0 bases, with 10 bases spanning the gap. This CDR3 comprises 15 residues. The germline CDR1 and CDR2 sequences are SGHNT and YYREEE (reference sequence). The CDR3 sequence: CASSLGGTSSYEQYF. The CDR3 region has the DNA TGTGCCAGCAGCTTGGGCGGGACCAGCTCCTACGAGCAGTACTTC.

The V call is TRBV10-3, the J call TRBJ1-1; D call uncertain. CDR3 length equals 14 residues. Deletions cut 4 bases from V and 1 base from J, with 10 bases between. Germline V gene sequence: CDR1 ENHRY, CDR2 SYGVKD. CDR3 bases: TGTGCCATCAGTGTGGGAGCCCCGAACACTGAAGCTTTCTTT. Encoded protein: CAISVGAPNTEAFF.

The V and J genes are TRBV4-2 and TRBJ1-5; D not resolved. V lost 3 bases to trimming and J lost 6 bases, with 24 bases between them. Germline-derived CDR1 and CDR2 are LGHNA and YNFKEQ. CDR3 length: 18 amino acids. CDR3 in DNA: TGTGCCAGCAGCCAGACTGCCCCGGGCTGGGGAGGTGTTCAGCCCCAGCATTTT. Its translation is CASSQTAPGWGGVQPQHF.

This chain links TRBV30 with TRBJ2-5, with D possibly matching TRBD1 (5 bases). The CDR3 has 13 amino acids. CDR1 and CDR2 (germline): GTSNPN, SVGIG (reference sequence). V lost 5 bases and J lost 5, with 15 bases in between. CDR3 region: CAWGAGTTETQYF. The CDR3 region has the DNA TGTGCCTGGGGGGCAGGTACCACGGAGACCCAGTACTTC.

This clone was recorded only once. The chain combines TRBV30 with TRBJ1-5; 7 nucleotides line up with TRBD1. The CDR3 totals 16 residues. Trimming cost V 0 bases and J 0 bases; bases outside gene matches: 5. Germline CDR1 and CDR2: GTSNPN and SVGIG (reference sequence). The CDR3 reads CAWSVGDSYSNQPQHF. The CDR3 DNA is TGTGCCTGGAGTGTAGGGGACAGTTATAGCAATCAGCCCCAGCATTTT. Full variable domain (remainder filled in from reference TRBV30 and TRBJ1-5): SQTIHQWPATLVQPVGSPLSLECTVEGTSNPNLYWYRQAAGRGLQLLFYSVGIGQISSEVPQNLSASRPQDRQFILSSKKLLLSDSGFYLCAWSVGDSYSNQPQHFGDGTRLSIL.

This sequence joins TRBV15 and TRBJ1-5; 8 bases map to TRBD1. Trimming removed 4 bases from V and 6 bases from J; junction bases left unmatched: 8. The germline V gene encodes CDR1 LNHNV and CDR2 YYDKDF (reference sequence). The CDR3 runs to 15 residues. For the CDR3, the DNA is TGTGCCACCAGCACCGGACAGGGTGTCACTCAGCCCCAGCATTTT. Its protein product is CATSTGQGVTQPQHF. Looking up the rest from reference TRBV15 and TRBJ1-5 gives the full variable domain: DAMVIQNPRYQVTQFGKPVTLSCSQTLNHNVMYWYQQKSSQAPKLLFHYYDKDFNNEADTPDNFQSRRPNTSFCFLDIRSPGLGDTAMYLCATSTGQGVTQPQHFGDGTRLSIL.

This sequence joins TRBV7-5 and TRBJ2-7; TRBD1, the table's D call, lacks a check against the DNA. TRBV7-5 is recorded as a pseudogene. The CDR3 consists of 17 residues. In DNA form, the CDR3 reads TGTGCCAGAAGCGGACAGGGGTTTAGGACTCCTTCCTACGAGCAGTACTTC. Protein sequence: CARSGQGFRTPSYEQYF.

The J gene is TRBJ1-1, the V gene TRBV10-1; D gene uncertain. The CDR3 spans 13 residues. Germline V gives CDR1 WNHNN, CDR2 SYGVQD (reference sequence). Trimming took off 6 bases at V and 0 bases at J, with 8 bases between the two ends. The CDR3 is CASRGNMNTEAFF. CDR3 bases: TGCGCCAGCAGGGGCAACATGAACACTGAAGCTTTCTTT.

V is TRBV7-9 and J is TRBJ2-3; D is ambiguous. The CDR3 sequence is 17 residues long. Germline CDR1 and CDR2: SEHNR and FQNEAQ (reference sequence). The ends were cut back, 5 bases at V and 6 bases at J, with 24 bases in the middle. The CDR3 nucleotides read TGTGCCAGCAGCCGCCCCCGACCGACAAGCCGTTCGGATACGCAGTATTTT. Residues: CASSRPRPTSRSDTQYF.

This chain connects TRBV5-1 to TRBJ1-3; D gene uncertain. Germline CDR1 and CDR2: SGHRS and YFSETQ. Trimming took off 1 base at V and 8 bases at J, with 10 bases between the two ends. The CDR3 has 13 residues. The CDR3 is CASSLMGPDTIYF. The CDR3 nucleotides read TGCGCCAGCAGCTTGATGGGCCCTGACACCATATATTTT.

This chain uses TRBV29-1 with TRBJ2-4; D perhaps matches TRBD2 (5 bases). V shed 3 bases and J shed 9 bases, with 12 bases lying between them. Germline-derived CDR1 and CDR2 are SQVTM and ANQGSEA. This CDR3 region has 12 residues. CDR3 protein: CSVEPPEGIQYF. CDR3 in DNA: TGCAGCGTTGAGCCCCCCGAGGGCATTCAGTACTTC.

The V gene is TRBV5-1, the J gene TRBJ2-7; D possibly corresponds to TRBD1 (5 bases). The CDR3 runs 15 residues. Germline CDR1 and CDR2: SGHRS and YFSETQ. V was cut by 0 bases and J by 3 bases, with 13 bases left in between. In DNA form, the CDR3 reads TGCGCCAGCAGCTTGGTGGCAGGGATAGGCTACGAGCAGTACTTC. It is translated as CASSLVAGIGYEQYF.

The genes are TRBV6-5 and TRBJ2-7; TRBD1 matches at 7 bases. CDR3 length: 15 residues. CDR1 is MNHEY and CDR2 is SVGAGI in the germline V gene. V was clipped by 8 bases and J by 3 bases; unmatched bases: 13. The CDR3 bases are TGTGCCAGCCCGAAGCGCGCGGCAGGGGGCTACGAGCAGTACTTC. It codes for CASPKRAAGGYEQYF.

This chain connects TRBV2 to TRBJ2-7; D remains unclear. Germline lookup yields CDR1 SNHLY and CDR2 FYNNEI. The V end lost 2 bases, the J end lost 2 bases, and 10 bases lay between the germline ends. The CDR3 runs to 14 residues. Written as DNA, the CDR3 is TGTGCCAGCAGTGAATCAGTCAGAACCTACGAGCAGTACTTC. Translation gives CASSESVRTYEQYF.